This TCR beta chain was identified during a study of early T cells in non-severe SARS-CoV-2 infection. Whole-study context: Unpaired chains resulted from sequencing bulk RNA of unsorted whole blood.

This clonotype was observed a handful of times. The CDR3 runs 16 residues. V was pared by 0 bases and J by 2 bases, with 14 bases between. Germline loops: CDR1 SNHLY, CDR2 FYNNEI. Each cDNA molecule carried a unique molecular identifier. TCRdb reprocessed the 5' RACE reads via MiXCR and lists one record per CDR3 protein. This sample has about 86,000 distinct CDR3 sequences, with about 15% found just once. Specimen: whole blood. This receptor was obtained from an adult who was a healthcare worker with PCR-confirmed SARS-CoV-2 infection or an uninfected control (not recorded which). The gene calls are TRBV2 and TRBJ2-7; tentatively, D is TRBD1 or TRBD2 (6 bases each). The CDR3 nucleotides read TGTGCCAGCAGTGAAGCCCTAGGGGGGCGGCCCTACGAGCAGTACTTC. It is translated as CASSEALGGRPYEQYF.